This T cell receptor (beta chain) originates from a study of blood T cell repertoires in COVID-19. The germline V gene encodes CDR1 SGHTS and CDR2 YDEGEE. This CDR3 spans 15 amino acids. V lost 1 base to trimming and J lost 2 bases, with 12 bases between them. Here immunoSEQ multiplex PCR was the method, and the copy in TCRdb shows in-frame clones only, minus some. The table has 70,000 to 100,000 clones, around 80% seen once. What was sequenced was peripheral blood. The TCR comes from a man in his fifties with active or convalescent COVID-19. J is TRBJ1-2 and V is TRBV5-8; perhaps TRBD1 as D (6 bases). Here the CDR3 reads CASSLFSGVNYGYTF. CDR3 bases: TGTGCCAGCAGCTTGTTTTCAGGGGTGAACTATGGCTACACCTTC.